This entry lists 27 T cell receptor beta chains sequenced from one sample in a study of T-cell reconstitution after alpha-beta-depleted transplantation in children. The library targeted TCRbeta and was prepared with unique molecular identifiers. MiXCR was run by TCRdb on the PCR reads, yielding one entry per CDR3 protein. Of around 500,000 distinct CDR3 sequences listed, more than 20% are singletons. The sequenced sample was PBMCs, mostly from graft donor cells, obtained 360 days after TCRalphabeta/CD19-depleted stem cell transplant. All receptors come from a boy younger than two who had a stem cell transplant for acute myeloid leukemia, so the T cells may come from the graft donor.

The chain combines TRBV7-2 with TRBJ1-2; TRBD1 might be the D (5 bases). The CDR3 totals 16 residues. The ends were cut back, 4 bases at V and 3 bases at J, with 18 bases in the middle. Germline V CDR1 and CDR2: SGHTA, FQGNSA. CDR3 DNA sequence: TGTGCCAGCAGCTCTTCCAGGGTGGAGGCCCACTATGGCTACACCTTC. This encodes CASSSSRVEAHYGYTF.

Many counts were recorded for this clonotype. The rearrangement uses TRBV20-1 and TRBJ2-3; D is tentatively TRBD1 or TRBD2 (6 bases each). V was shortened by 0 bases and J by 0 bases, with 13 bases between the two germline ends. The CDR3 contains 16 residues. Germline CDR1 DFQATT, CDR2 SNEGSKA (reference sequence). The CDR3 loop is CSARDLTGASTDTQYF. In DNA, the CDR3 is TGCAGTGCTAGAGATTTAACGGGGGCCAGCACAGATACGCAGTATTTT.

This clonotype was picked up many times. The J gene is TRBJ2-3, the V gene TRBV29-1; no firm D call. Germline values: CDR1 SQVTM, CDR2 ANQGSEA. V lost 3 bases and J lost 4, with 29 bases in between. CDR3 length: 19 residues. CDR3 in amino acids: CSVDGTWTFGAVAPDTQYF. The CDR3 region has the DNA TGCAGCGTTGATGGTACCTGGACCTTCGGTGCGGTGGCCCCAGATACGCAGTATTTT.

This clonotype was observed a few times. V is TRBV12-3 or TRBV12-4 and J is TRBJ2-3; D might be TRBD1 (6 bases). The CDR3 runs to 12 residues. With 8 bases removed from V and 4 bases from J, the gap between germline ends came to 10 bases. CDR3 DNA: TGTGCCAGCCGTACAGGGTCAGATACGCAGTATTTT. Translated, it gives CASRTGSDTQYF.

This clonotype appeared many times. Relative to the germline gene, one junction end is altered; a read error may explain this. The chain employs TRBV6-6 and TRBJ2-5; D is unresolved. Germline V CDR1 and CDR2: MNHNY, SVGAGI (reference sequence). The CDR3 sequence is 13 residues long. The CDR3 loop reads CASSYGNQGTQYF. The CDR3 DNA is TGTGCCAGCAGTTACGGTAACCAAGGGACCCAGTACTTC.

V usage is TRBV10-2 and J usage is TRBJ1-5; the match to TRBD1 covers 7 bases. Germline V lookup: CDR1 WSHSY, CDR2 SAAADI. Unmatched junction bases numbered 8, after V lost 4 bases and J lost 2 bases. The CDR3 is made up of 16 amino acids. In DNA, the CDR3 is TGCGCCAGCAGTGGAAATAACAGGGGCGGCAATCAGCCCCAGCATTTT. Translated: CASSGNNRGGNQPQHF.

The CDR3 sequence: CSARAPGLINQPQHF. The CDR3 DNA sequence: TGCAGTGCTAGAGCCCCGGGACTGATCAATCAGCCCCAGCATTTT. The rearrangement uses TRBV20-1 and TRBJ1-5, with D perhaps matching TRBD1 (5 bases). Trimming cost V 1 base and J 3 bases, with 13 bases left between them. There are 15 residues in the CDR3. The germline gives CDR1 DFQATT, CDR2 SNEGSKA (reference sequence).

The V and J genes are TRBV2 and TRBJ1-5; no firm D call. There are 15 residues in the CDR3. Trimming left V 4 bases short and J 3 bases short, with 13 bases between. Germline CDR1 SNHLY, CDR2 FYNNEI. DNA of the CDR3: TGTGCCAGCAGTGTCAGCGGGTCTTCCAATCAGCCCCAGCATTTT. It codes for CASSVSGSSNQPQHF.

This clonotype was observed many times. The V gene is TRBV29-1, the J gene TRBJ2-2; the match to TRBD1 covers 8 bases. Trimming at V came to 0 bases and at J to 5 bases, leaving 5 bases not matched to a gene. CDR3 size: 15 residues. The germline V gene has CDR1 SQVTM and CDR2 ANQGSEA. As DNA, the CDR3 is TGCAGCGTTGAAGACAGGGGGCTCGAGACCGGGGAGCTGTTTTTT. Encoded protein: CSVEDRGLETGELFF.

The rearrangement joins TRBV4-3 to TRBJ2-7, with D tentatively TRBD1 (5 bases). Germline loops: CDR1 LGHNA, CDR2 YSLEER. The CDR3 is 15 amino acids. Trimming took 4 bases from V and 2 from J, leaving 15 bases between them. The CDR3: CASSPRAGRTYEQYF. The CDR3 DNA is TGCGCCAGCAGCCCTCGGGCAGGGCGCACCTACGAGCAGTACTTC.

This clonotype was seen a handful of times. The rearrangement uses TRBV15 and TRBJ2-1; D gene uncertain. The CDR3 contains 16 residues. V lost 0 bases to trimming and J lost 7 bases, with 16 bases between them. Looked up from germline, CDR1 is LNHNV and CDR2 is YYDKDF (reference sequence). The CDR3 DNA reads TGTGCCACCAGCAGAGAGCCCCCCCAGGTGCCGAATGAGCAGTTCTTC. Its translation is CATSREPPQVPNEQFF.

The rearrangement joins TRBV27 to TRBJ2-2; D call uncertain. Germline CDR1 MNHEY, CDR2 SMNVEV (reference sequence). V was shortened by 3 bases and J by 5 bases, with 19 bases between the two germline ends. The CDR3 is made up of 17 amino acids. CDR3: CASSLFSVRSSTGELFF. The CDR3 nucleotides are TGTGCCAGCAGTTTGTTCTCGGTGAGGTCCTCAACCGGGGAGCTGTTTTTT.

The rearrangement links TRBV6-1 to TRBJ2-1, with a possible D match to TRBD1 (7 bases). This CDR3 comprises 15 residues. The V gene lost 5 bases and the J gene lost 9 bases, with 20 bases spanning the gap. Germline assignment: CDR1 MNHNS and CDR2 SASEGT. The CDR3 DNA is TGTGCCAGCAGTAGCCGGACAGGACTGGGGGGTGAGCAGTTCTTC. Encoded protein: CASSSRTGLGGEQFF.

CDR3 in DNA: TGTGCCAGTAGCCCAACTAGGTCGGATACGCAGTATTTT. This encodes CASSPTRSDTQYF. The chain carries TRBV19 and TRBJ2-3; D perhaps matches TRBD2 (5 bases). V lost 6 bases and J lost 6, with 13 bases in between. This CDR3 is 13 amino acids long. Germline CDR1 and CDR2: LNHDA and SQIVND (reference sequence).

This clonotype came up many times. This chain joins TRBV20-1 and TRBJ2-2, with a weak D call TRBD2 (5 bases). Trimming removed 3 bases from V and 5 bases from J, with 13 bases in between. The length of the CDR3 is 14 residues. Germline CDR1 and CDR2: DFQATT and SNEGSKA (reference sequence). The CDR3 region is CSARELDWTGELFF. Written as DNA, the CDR3 is TGCAGTGCTAGGGAACTGGACTGGACCGGGGAGCTGTTTTTT.

The J gene is TRBJ1-3, the V gene TRBV6-5; D gene unclear. The CDR3 extends over 14 amino acids. The V end was cut by 0 bases, the J end by 2 bases, with 5 bases between. Germline V gene sequence: CDR1 MNHEY, CDR2 SVGAGI. DNA of the CDR3: TGTGCCAGCAGTTACTCGACAACTGGAAACACCATATATTTT. It specifies CASSYSTTGNTIYF.

This clonotype was detected only a few times. This chain uses TRBV6-5 with TRBJ1-5, with a possible D match to TRBD1 (5 bases). Germline-derived CDR1 and CDR2 are MNHEY and SVGAGI. The CDR3 runs 15 residues. Trimming left V 4 bases short and J 3 bases short, with 13 bases between. The DNA for the CDR3 is TGTGCCAGCAGTTTGCTCGACAGTTTCAATCAGCCCCAGCATTTT. Translation gives CASSLLDSFNQPQHF.

This clonotype has ten or more counts. The chain is built from TRBV5-5 and TRBJ2-1; D unresolved. The germline V gene has CDR1 SGHKS and CDR2 YYEKEE (reference sequence). The CDR3 spans 15 residues. Trimming left V 0 bases short and J 0 bases short, with 7 bases between. CDR3 amino acids: CASSLETSSYNEQFF. CDR3 DNA: TGTGCCAGCAGCTTGGAGACAAGCTCCTACAATGAGCAGTTCTTC.

The sample holds many counts of this clonotype. The gene calls are TRBV7-9 and TRBJ2-3; 8 nucleotides agree with TRBD2. Germline V gene sequence: CDR1 SEHNR, CDR2 FQNEAQ (reference sequence). CDR3 length: 14 amino acids. V dropped 3 bases and J dropped 4; count of bases not matched to a gene: 3. CDR3 coding DNA: TGTGCCAGCAGCTTTGCGGGGGGCTCAGATACGCAGTATTTT. Protein product: CASSFAGGSDTQYF.

This clonotype was seen many times. The J gene is TRBJ2-7, the V gene TRBV5-8; TRBD1 or TRBD2 may be the D gene (5 bases each). Germline loops: CDR1 SGHTS, CDR2 YDEGEE. CDR3 length: 14 amino acids. V gave up 1 base and J gave up 6 bases, with 14 bases separating them. For the CDR3, the DNA is TGTGCCAGCAGCTTGTACCTCGGGGCAGGCGAGCAGTACGTC. It yields the protein CASSLYLGAGEQYV.

This clonotype was counted between two and nine times. The chain combines TRBV14 with TRBJ2-7; D not resolved. Germline lookup yields CDR1 SGHDN and CDR2 FVKESK. The V end lost 0 bases, the J end lost 6 bases, and 3 bases lay between the germline ends. The CDR3 length is 11 residues. DNA for the CDR3: TGTGCCAGCAGCCAAGACGGCGAGCAGTACTTC. The encoded protein is CASSQDGEQYF.

The chain joins TRBV6-2 or TRBV6-3 to TRBJ2-2, with 9 bases aligning to TRBD2. This CDR3 contains 16 residues. The germline V gene encodes CDR1 MNHEY and CDR2 SVGEGT. Trimming took 4 bases from V and 1 from J; bases not matched to a gene: 4. The CDR3 DNA is TGTGCCAGCAGTTCGTTACTAGCGGGGAACACCGGGGAGCTGTTTTTT. This codes for CASSSLLAGNTGELFF.

This clonotype was observed many times. The V and J genes are TRBV7-9 and TRBJ2-7; 11 bases fit TRBD2. Germline-derived CDR1 and CDR2 are SEHNR and FQNEAQ (reference sequence). This CDR3 contains 16 residues. V lost 5 bases and J lost 0; bases outside the gene matches: 6. CDR3 coding DNA: TGTGCCAGCAGCACGGGGACTAGCGGAAGCTCCTACGAGCAGTACGTC. It is translated as CASSTGTSGSSYEQYV.

This chain uses TRBV12-5 with TRBJ2-5; tentatively, D is TRBD1 or TRBD2 (5 bases each). The CDR3 sequence is 16 residues long. Germline V lookup: CDR1 LGHNT, CDR2 FRNRAP. The V end was cut by 4 bases, the J end by 5 bases, with 20 bases between. The CDR3 coding sequence is TGTGCTAGTGGTTCAACGTTCACTGGGGGAGATGAGACCCAGTACTTC. Residues: CASGSTFTGGDETQYF.

There are a few counts of this clonotype. The rearrangement uses TRBV6-2 or TRBV6-3 and TRBJ2-5; 10 bases are a match to TRBD2. Per germline, CDR1 MNHEY and CDR2 SVGEGT. The V and J ends lost 5 bases and 0 bases, in that order; junction bases with no gene match: 9. This CDR3 is 17 amino acids long. Here the CDR3 reads CASSLAGENDYQETQYF. CDR3 nucleotide sequence: TGTGCCAGCAGTCTAGCGGGGGAAAACGACTACCAAGAGACCCAGTACTTC.

The rearrangement uses TRBV29-1 and TRBJ2-1; D is uncertain. The CDR3 length is 16 residues. V was clipped by 4 bases and J by 0 bases, with 16 bases between them. Germline loops: CDR1 SQVTM, CDR2 ANQGSEA. Written as DNA, the CDR3 is TGCAGCGTTGGGTTCTTTACAGAGAGCTCCTACAATGAGCAGTTCTTC. This translates into CSVGFFTESSYNEQFF.

The rearrangement links TRBV5-6 to TRBJ1-5, with 7 bases fitting TRBD1. This CDR3 is built from 16 residues. With V trimmed by 4 bases and J by 0 bases, 7 bases remained unmatched. From germline, CDR1 is SGHDT and CDR2 YYEEEE. The CDR3 DNA follows: TGTGCCAGCAGCCGACAGGGACCGTATAGCAATCAGCCCCAGCATTTT. Translated: CASSRQGPYSNQPQHF.